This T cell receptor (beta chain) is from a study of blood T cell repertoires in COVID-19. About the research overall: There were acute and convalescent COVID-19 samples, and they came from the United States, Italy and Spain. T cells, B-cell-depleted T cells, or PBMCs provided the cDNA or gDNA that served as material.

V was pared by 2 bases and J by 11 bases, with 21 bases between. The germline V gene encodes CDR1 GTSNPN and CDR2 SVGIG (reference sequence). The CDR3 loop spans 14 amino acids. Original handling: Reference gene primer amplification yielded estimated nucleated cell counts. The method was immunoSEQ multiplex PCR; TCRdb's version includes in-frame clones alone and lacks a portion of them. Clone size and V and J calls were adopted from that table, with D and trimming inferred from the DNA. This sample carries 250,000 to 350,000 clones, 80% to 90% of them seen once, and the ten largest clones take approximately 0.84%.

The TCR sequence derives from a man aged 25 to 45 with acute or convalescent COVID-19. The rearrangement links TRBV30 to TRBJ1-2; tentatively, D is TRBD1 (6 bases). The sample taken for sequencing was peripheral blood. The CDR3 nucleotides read TGTGCCTGGAGTCCCTCCCGAACAGGGTTGGTATACACCTTC. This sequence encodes CAWSPSRTGLVYTF.